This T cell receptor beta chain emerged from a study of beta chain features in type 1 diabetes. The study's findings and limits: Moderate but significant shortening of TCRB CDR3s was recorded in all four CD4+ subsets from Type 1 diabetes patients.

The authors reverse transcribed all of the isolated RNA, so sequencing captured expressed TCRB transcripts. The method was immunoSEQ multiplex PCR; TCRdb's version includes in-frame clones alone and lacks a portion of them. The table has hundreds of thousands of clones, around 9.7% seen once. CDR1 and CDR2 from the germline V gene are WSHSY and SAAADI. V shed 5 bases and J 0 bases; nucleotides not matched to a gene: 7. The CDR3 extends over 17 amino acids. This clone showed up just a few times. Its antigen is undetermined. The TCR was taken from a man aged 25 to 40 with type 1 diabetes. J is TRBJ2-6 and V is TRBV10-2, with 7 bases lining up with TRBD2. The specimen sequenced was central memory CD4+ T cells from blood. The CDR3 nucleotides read TGCGCCAGCAGTATGGCGGGGGTCGGCTCTGGGGCCAACGTCCTGACTTTC. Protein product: CASSMAGVGSGANVLTF.